The sequence of this TCR beta chain was determined in a study of CXCR3 chemokines and chemotherapy response in bladder cancer. This clonotype is medium-sized in the sample. Trimming removed 1 base at V and 3 bases at J, with 8 bases between. The V gene's germline CDR1 is SQVTM and CDR2 ANQGSEA. The CDR3 is 13 residues long. TCRdb reprocessed the PCR reads with MiXCR, giving one entry per CDR3 protein. The data show about 12,000 distinct CDR3 sequences, around an eighth seen once. V and J are TRBV29-1 and TRBJ2-3; D is ambiguous. This sequence originates from a human donor with bladder cancer that did not respond to neoadjuvant chemotherapy. Sample acquisition took place from a patient whose treatment included neoadjuvant chemotherapy. CDR3 bases: TGCAGCGTTGAAGTCAGGACGACAGATACGCAGTATTTT. Its translation is CSVEVRTTDTQYF.